Listed below are T cell receptor beta chains from one sample, sequenced in a study of blood T cell repertoires in COVID-19. Sequenced by immunoSEQ multiplex PCR; TCRdb stores in-frame clones only, minus some. The sample has roughly 180,000 clones, more than 85% seen once; the top ten hold approximately 2.3%. The sample comprised peripheral blood. These receptors all come from a man between 65 and 85 years old with active or convalescent COVID-19. Each CDR3 is given with its conserved first and last residue. A D gene is named only where the DNA matches it firmly. Size values are once, few and many counts, or a class for expanded clones, and some rows have none.

D | J | V | size | DNA | CDR3
TRBD1 | TRBJ1-3 | TRBV19 | NA | TGTGCCAGTAGGGACAGGGCCAAAAAAACTGGAAACACCATATATTTT | CASRDRAKKTGNTIYF
NA | TRBJ2-3 | TRBV5-6 | NA | TGTGCCAGCAGCCGTGCCCGGGAACAGTGGTCGGGCACAGATACGCAGTATTTT | CASSRAREQWSGTDTQYF
NA | TRBJ2-7 | TRBV4-1 | NA | TGCGCCAGCAGCCAAGATAGGGGAAGATACGAGCAGTACTTC | CASSQDRGRYEQYF
NA | TRBJ1-2 | TRBV25-1 | NA | TGTGCCAGCAGTGAAAGCGGGGGGCCTAGCTATGGCTACACCTTC | CASSESGGPSYGYTF
TRBD2 | TRBJ2-3 | TRBV6-5 | NA | TGTGCCAGCAGTTACGGACTAGCTAGCACAGATACGCAGTATTTT | CASSYGLASTDTQYF
TRBD1 | TRBJ1-4 | TRBV7-9 | NA | TGTGCCAGCAGCTTAGGGACAGGGGGCCGCATCGGGGTGTTTTTT | CASSLGTGGRIGVFF
NA | TRBJ1-1 | TRBV6-6 | NA | TGTGCCAGCAGGGGACATGGTTTGTTGAACACTGAAGCTTTCTTT | CASRGHGLLNTEAFF
NA | TRBJ2-5 | TRBV5-6 | NA | TGTGCCAGCAGCTCAGGGGCTGAGGAGACCCAGTACTTC | CASSSGAEETQYF
NA | TRBJ1-6 | TRBV21-1 | NA | TGTGCCAGAAGAGAGCCTTTTTATAATTCACCCCTCCACTTT | CARREPFYNSPLHF
TRBD2 | TRBJ2-7 | TRBV9 | NA | TGTGCCAGCAGCCCTGGGGGGGGGACCTACGAGCAGTACTTC | CASSPGGGTYEQYF
NA | TRBJ2-4 | TRBV20-1 | once | TGCAGTGCTAGTGAAATCGGCAGGTCCTCCAAAAACATTCAGTACTTC | CSASEIGRSSKNIQYF
TRBD2 | TRBJ2-2 | TRBV6-4 | NA | TGTGCCAGCAGTGCCACTAGCGGCACCGGGGAGCTGTTTTTT | CASSATSGTGELFF
TRBD1 | TRBJ2-2 | TRBV4-3 | NA | TGCGCCAGCAGCCAAGATGGACAGGGAAACACCGGGGAGCTGTTTTTT | CASSQDGQGNTGELFF
NA | TRBJ1-5 | TRBV19 | NA | TGTGCCAGTAGTAACAGGGTTCGGAATCAGCCCCAGCATTTT | CASSNRVRNQPQHF
TRBD1 | TRBJ1-6 | TRBV7-9 | NA | TGTGCCAGCAGGGCGGACAGGGATAATTCACCCCTCCACTTT | CASRADRDNSPLHF
TRBD1 | TRBJ1-2 | TRBV28 | NA | TGTGCCAGCACTGCCCGACAGGGGGGGAACCGGGGCTACACCTTC | CASTARQGGNRGYTF
TRBD2 | TRBJ2-3 | TRBV2 | NA | TGTGCCACCCTTAGCGGGGGGAGCACAGATACGCAGTATTTT | CATLSGGSTDTQYF
NA | TRBJ2-2 | TRBV28 | NA | TGTGCCAGCAGCCTTCAGGGCCCGAACACCGGGGAGCTGTTTTTT | CASSLQGPNTGELFF
NA | TRBJ1-1 | TRBV6-5 | NA | TGTGCCAGCGGTACAGGGAACACTGAAGCTTTCTTT | CASGTGNTEAFF
TRBD1 | TRBJ1-1 | TRBV6-6 | NA | TGTGCCAGCACCAATCAGGGGGTTTCGAACACTGAAGCTTTCTTT | CASTNQGVSNTEAFF
NA | TRBJ1-1 | TRBV5-5 | NA | TGTGCCAGCAGCAGGACAAGTGGCGCTGAAGCTTTCTTT | CASSRTSGAEAFF
NA | TRBJ1-4 | TRBV7-2 | NA | TGTGCCAGCAGCGCCTGGGAGGGGTCACAGGAAAAACTGTTTTTT | CASSAWEGSQEKLFF
NA | TRBJ2-7 | TRBV7-2 | NA | TGTGCCAGCACCTCCTCCCCGGCCGGGGTCTTGGAGCAGTACTTC | CASTSSPAGVLEQYF
NA | TRBJ1-4 | TRBV9 | NA | TGTGCCAGCAGCGTGGAGGGAAATGAAAAACTGTTTTTT | CASSVEGNEKLFF
TRBD1 | TRBJ2-5 | TRBV15 | NA | TGTGCCACCAGCAGAGATTTGGTCCAGGGGGCAGAGACCCAGTACTTC | CATSRDLVQGAETQYF
TRBD2 | TRBJ2-5 | TRBV10-3 | NA | TGTGCCATCAGTGGATCTAGCGGGACGGGGGAGACCCAGTACTTC | CAISGSSGTGETQYF
NA | TRBJ2-5 | TRBV7-6 | NA | TGTGCCAGCAGTTATAGGGGTTGGCGGGGAGAGACCCAGTACTTC | CASSYRGWRGETQYF
NA | TRBJ2-5 | TRBV15 | once | TGTGCCACCAGCAGAGAGGCCCTTCAGGAGACCCAGTACTTC | CATSREALQETQYF
TRBD2 | TRBJ2-1 | TRBV4-1 | NA | TGCGCCAGCAGCCGACTTAGCGGGGTGTATGAGCAGTTCTTC | CASSRLSGVYEQFF
NA | TRBJ1-2 | TRBV29-1 | once | TGCAGCGTACTCGACGGGGACTATGGCTACACCTTC | CSVLDGDYGYTF